Listed below are T cell receptor beta chains from one sample, sequenced in a study of regulatory T cells in long-lasting Graves disease. TCRdb re-derived calls from the multiplex PCR reads in MiXCR, one entry per CDR3 protein. This sample has approximately 400,000 distinct CDR3 sequences; approximately 15% occur once, and the top ten carry over 15%. This sample also appeared in a second study, on T cells in Graves' hyperthyroidism and ophthalmopathy.

The material was peripheral blood mononuclear cells (PBMCs), obtained at new diagnosis, from a patient treated with antithyroid drugs. The source is a young woman with Graves disease. Each CDR3 is given with its conserved first and last residue. The D gene is left open where the match is weak. The size of a clone is reported for some rows only, either as once, few or many, or as a class for expanded clones.

>many|TRBJ1-4|TRBD1|TRBV6-1
CASSTDRGTNEKLFF
TGTGCCAGCAGCACCGACAGGGGCACTAATGAAAAACTGTTTTTT
>-|TRBJ1-2|-|TRBV30
CAWSPPPLTPHGYTF
TGTGCCTGGAGTCCCCCCCCCCTCACCCCACATGGCTACACCTTC
>many|TRBJ2-3|TRBD2|TRBV2
CASRATSGGADTQYF
TGTGCCAGCAGGGCCACTAGCGGGGGAGCAGATACGCAGTATTTT
>many|TRBJ1-5|-|TRBV27
CASSFEDQPQHF
TGTGCCAGCAGTTTCGAGGATCAGCCCCAGCATTTT
>many|TRBJ2-7|TRBD1|TRBV2
CASRGTGERYEQYF
TGTGCCAGCAGGGGGACAGGAGAGAGGTACGAGCAGTACTTC
>many|TRBJ1-2|-|TRBV28
CASSFGDLSGYTF
TGTGCCAGCAGTTTCGGGGATTTGAGTGGCTACACCTTC
>many|TRBJ2-2|-|TRBV12-3/TRBV12-4
CASSLLTTGELFF
TGTGCCAGCAGTTTACTTACCACCGGGGAGCTGTTTTTT
>-|TRBJ2-5|TRBD1|TRBV5-1
CASSLGQGVEETQYF
TGCGCCAGCAGCTTGGGACAGGGGGTAGAAGAGACCCAGTACTTC
>many|TRBJ2-3|TRBD1|TRBV10-3
CAIKDRGGTDTQYF
TGTGCCATCAAGGACAGGGGAGGCACAGATACGCAGTATTTT
>-|TRBJ2-3|-|TRBV12-3/TRBV12-4
CASSFLSDTQYF
TGTGCCAGCAGTTTTTTATCAGATACGCAGTATTTT
>few|TRBJ2-6|-|TRBV6-4
CASSDASSGANVLTF
TGTGCCAGCAGTGACGCAAGCTCTGGGGCCAACGTCCTGACTTTC
>few|TRBJ2-3|TRBD2|TRBV15
CATSSAGGTDTQYF
TGTGCCACCAGCTCGGCGGGAGGAACAGATACGCAGTATTTT